These 21 T cell receptor beta chains were sequenced from one sample in a study of blood T cell repertoires in COVID-19. The method was immunoSEQ multiplex PCR; TCRdb's version includes in-frame clones alone and lacks a portion of them. The top ten hold under 2.5% of the sample, which has 300,000 to 350,000 clones, 80% to 90% seen once. Sequencing was performed on PBMCs or T cells enriched from blood (not recorded which). These receptors all stem from a man aged 30 to 39 who had recovered from COVID-19.

The chain joins TRBV5-1 to TRBJ2-3, with TRBD1 matching 10 bases. The J segment lost 6 bases and the V segment lost 4 bases, leaving 5 bases of the junction unmatched. Germline CDR1 and CDR2: SGHRS and YFSETQ. The CDR3 contains 14 residues. Written as DNA, the CDR3 is TGCGCCAGCAGCCCAGGACAGGGGGTGGATACGCAGTATTTT. This encodes CASSPGQGVDTQYF.

The CDR3 nucleotides are TGCGCCAGCAGCTGGGGCAGGGACAGTGAAAAACTGTTTTTT. It is translated as CASSWGRDSEKLFF. The chain is built from TRBV5-1 and TRBJ1-4, with 7 bases lining up with TRBD1. The junction had 6 bases not matched to a gene; V was cut back by 3 bases and J by 7 bases. The CDR3 runs 14 residues. In germline, CDR1 is SGHRS, CDR2 YFSETQ.

This clone was counted a single time. At the DNA level, this CDR3 is encoded by other sequences in the same sample as well. As DNA, the CDR3 is TGTGCCAGCTCGGGGGGTTTGAACACTGAAGCTTTCTTT. Amino acid sequence: CASSGGLNTEAFF. The rearrangement joins TRBV18 to TRBJ1-1; tentatively, D is TRBD1 (5 bases). The CDR3 runs to 13 residues. Germline CDR1 KGHSH, CDR2 LQKENI. Deletions cut 6 bases from V and 0 bases from J, with 8 bases between.

This clone has ten or more counts. The chain links TRBV19 to TRBJ2-5, with 11 bases aligning to TRBD2. CDR3 length: 16 residues. Germline loops: CDR1 LNHDA, CDR2 SQIVND (reference sequence). V lost 5 bases to trimming and J lost 5 bases; unmatched junction nucleotides: 10. The CDR3 sequence is CASSDISGGVVETQYF. The CDR3 coding sequence is TGTGCCAGTAGTGACATTAGCGGGGGGGTAGTGGAGACCCAGTACTTC.

The V and J genes are TRBV15 and TRBJ1-3, with TRBD1 as a possible D gene (6 bases). Per the germline V gene, CDR1 is LNHNV and CDR2 is YYDKDF (reference sequence). This CDR3 has 17 residues. V lost 8 bases and J lost 1, with 21 bases in between. The CDR3, as DNA: TGTGCCACCCTCGGGACACTACATCCTTCTTCTGGAAACACCATATATTTT. This codes for CATLGTLHPSSGNTIYF.

This chain uses TRBV5-1 with TRBJ2-2, with D possibly matching TRBD2 (6 bases). This CDR3 is 16 amino acids long. Trimming took 5 bases from V and 4 from J, leaving 18 bases between them. CDR1 and CDR2 (germline): SGHRS, YFSETQ. The CDR3 DNA reads TGCGCCAGCAGAGGAGGGTCGTCCTTCGGCACCGGGGAGCTGTTTTTT. Protein: CASRGGSSFGTGELFF.

The chain carries TRBV12-3 or TRBV12-4 and TRBJ1-1; D unclear. The CDR3 extends over 12 amino acids. V was trimmed by 8 bases and J by 2 bases, leaving 9 bases between them. CDR3 bases: TGTGCCAGCCAGACGGGTAACACTGAAGCTTTCTTT. Its translation: CASQTGNTEAFF.

Of note for this clone: This may be a read error: a much more frequent sequence differs by one nucleotide. The rearrangement uses TRBV7-2 and TRBJ1-3; D gene uncertain. This CDR3 comprises 13 residues. Trimming took 4 bases from V and 0 from J, leaving 4 bases between them. The germline V gene has CDR1 SGHTA and CDR2 FQGNSA. This CDR3 is CASSSYSGNTIYF. CDR3 nucleotide sequence: TGTGCCAGCAGCTCCTACTCTGGAAACACCATATATTTT.

The gene calls are TRBV9 and TRBJ1-2, with D maybe TRBD1 (5 bases). CDR3 length equals 13 residues. Germline V gives CDR1 SGDLS, CDR2 YYNGEE. V dropped 4 bases and J dropped 2 bases, with 9 bases sitting between them. CDR3 nucleotide sequence: TGTGCCAGCAGCCTCGCAGGGAACTATGGCTACACCTTC. Its translation: CASSLAGNYGYTF.

The count of this clone is one. V is TRBV10-3 and J is TRBJ2-2; TRBD1 aligns across 10 bases. The length of the CDR3 is 14 residues. CDR1 is ENHRY, CDR2 SYGVKD, per germline. Trimming at V came to 8 bases and at J to 3 bases, leaving 3 bases not matched to a gene. The CDR3 protein is CAIRDRGDTGELFF. As DNA, the CDR3 is TGTGCCATCCGGGACAGGGGTGACACCGGGGAGCTGTTTTTT.

This sequence joins TRBV9 and TRBJ1-3; a weak D match, TRBD1 (6 bases). Per the germline V gene, CDR1 is SGDLS and CDR2 is YYNGEE. Trimming took 0 bases from V and 6 from J, leaving 10 bases between them. This CDR3 contains 14 residues. The CDR3 region has the DNA TGTGCCAGCAGCGTAGACCAGGGGATAAACACCATATATTTT. It encodes CASSVDQGINTIYF.

This clone occurred a few times. The chain joins TRBV7-2 to TRBJ2-2; 7 bases line up with TRBD1. CDR1 is SGHTA and CDR2 is FQGNSA in the germline V gene. The CDR3 sequence is 15 residues long. With 5 bases clipped from V and 3 bases from J, the junction kept 6 bases outside the gene matches. CDR3 sequence: CASSPLTGHTGELFF. As DNA, the CDR3 is TGTGCCAGCAGCCCCTTGACAGGGCACACCGGGGAGCTGTTTTTT. Looking up the rest from reference TRBV7-2 and TRBJ2-2 gives the full variable domain: GAGVSQSPSNKVTEKGKDVELRCDPISGHTALYWYRQSLGQGLEFLIYFQGNSAPDKSGLPSDRFSAERTGGSVSTLTIQRTQQEDSAVYLCASSPLTGHTGELFFGEGSRLTVL.

This clone came up a few times. V and J are TRBV7-6 and TRBJ2-2; TRBD1 agrees at 10 bases. Germline CDR1 reads SGHVS; CDR2 reads FNYEAQ. The V gene end was trimmed by 5 bases and the J gene end by 3 bases; junction bases not matched to a gene: 3. The CDR3 is made up of 15 amino acids. The CDR3 spells CASSRQGADTGELFF. CDR3 DNA: TGTGCCAGCAGCAGACAGGGGGCGGACACCGGGGAGCTGTTTTTT.

The V gene is TRBV29-1, the J gene TRBJ1-1; TRBD1 agrees at 8 bases. The length of the CDR3 is 15 residues. V shed 3 bases and J 4 bases; nucleotides not matched to a gene: 10. The germline CDR1 and CDR2 sequences are SQVTM and ANQGSEA. CDR3 DNA sequence: TGCAGCGTTGAGGGGCTCCCCGGACAGGGCACTGAAGCTTTCTTT. Protein product: CSVEGLPGQGTEAFF.

Comment on this clone: At the DNA level, this CDR3 is encoded by other sequences in the same sample as well. The chain joins TRBV5-1 to TRBJ2-7, with 10 bases lining up with TRBD1. CDR1 and CDR2 from the germline V gene are SGHRS and YFSETQ. V lost 4 bases to trimming and J lost 1 base; unmatched junction nucleotides: 5. CDR3 length equals 15 residues. The CDR3 DNA sequence: TGCGCCAGCAGCGCGGGACAGGGGAGGTCCTACGAGCAGTACTTC. It translates to CASSAGQGRSYEQYF.

CDR3 DNA sequence: TGTGCCTCTCAGGGTCTGAACACTGAAGCTTTCTTT. As protein: CASQGLNTEAFF. J is TRBJ1-1 and V is TRBV3-1 (or the pseudogene TRBV3-2); TRBD1 is a possible D gene (5 bases). Germline V lookup: CDR1 LGHDT, CDR2 YNNKEL (reference sequence). Trimming removed 11 bases at V and 0 bases at J, with 10 bases between. The CDR3 covers 12 residues.

This chain uses TRBV7-9 with TRBJ2-1, with 10 bases lining up with TRBD2. CDR3 length: 15 residues. In germline, CDR1 is SEHNR, CDR2 FQNEAQ (reference sequence). V dropped 5 bases and J dropped 4; count of bases not matched to a gene: 5. Written as DNA, the CDR3 is TGTGCCAGCAGCCGCCCAGCGGGGGGGTACAATGAGCAGTTCTTC. Translating gives CASSRPAGGYNEQFF.

The genes are TRBV4-3 and TRBJ2-4; D not certain. The CDR3 loop spans 15 amino acids. Trimming pared 1 base from V and 0 bases from J, leaving 7 bases between. In germline, CDR1 is LGHNA, CDR2 YSLEER. For the CDR3, the DNA is TGCGCCAGCAGCCAAGTCTGGCTAGCCAAAAACATTCAGTACTTC. It yields the protein CASSQVWLAKNIQYF.

This clone has a single count. The V and J genes are TRBV10-2 and TRBJ2-5; 13 bases are shared with TRBD2. Looked up from germline, CDR1 is WSHSY and CDR2 is SAAADI. V gave up 3 bases and J gave up 4 bases; unmatched junction bases: 8. The CDR3 is 17 residues long. The CDR3 region has the DNA TGCGCCAGCAGTGACTGGGGGACTAGCGGGGATCCAGAGACCCAGTACTTC. Amino acids: CASSDWGTSGDPETQYF.

The V call is TRBV11-3, the J call TRBJ1-5, with 8 positions matching TRBD1. From germline, CDR1 is SGHNT and CDR2 YENEEA. CDR3 length: 17 amino acids. With V trimmed by 6 bases and J by 6 bases, 16 bases remained unmatched. CDR3 loop: CASSPRQGPTRGQPQHF. The CDR3 coding sequence is TGTGCCAGCAGTCCAAGACAGGGGCCTACCCGGGGTCAGCCCCAGCATTTT.

V is TRBV11-2 and J is TRBJ2-5, with 8 nucleotides matching TRBD1. The CDR3 is 15 amino acids. The germline V gene has CDR1 SGHAT and CDR2 FQNNGV. V shed 3 bases and J 4 bases; nucleotides not matched to a gene: 7. The CDR3 sequence: CASSLVQGGGETQYF. The DNA of the CDR3 is TGTGCCAGCAGCTTGGTACAGGGGGGAGGAGAGACCCAGTACTTC.